Each of the 31 T cell receptor beta chains below was sequenced from the same sample in a study of immune evolution from preneoplasia to lung adenocarcinoma. Clones were sequenced by immunoSEQ multiplex PCR, and TCRdb holds only the in-frame ones, with some missing. The data show about 7,900 clones, around 83% seen once. The sample consisted of FFPE minimally invasive lung adenocarcinoma tissue. The origin of the receptors is a person aged 65-85 years with lung adenocarcinoma.

This sequence joins TRBV30 and TRBJ1-2; D uncertain. In germline, CDR1 is GTSNPN, CDR2 SVGIG (reference sequence). Trimming pared 2 bases from V and 4 bases from J, leaving 11 bases between. This CDR3 is 13 amino acids long. The CDR3 DNA is TGTGCCTGGAGTAAGAGGGTATCCTATGGCTACACCTTC. It encodes CAWSKRVSYGYTF.

The chain recombines TRBV11-2 with TRBJ2-7; either TRBD1 or TRBD2 may fit D (5 bases each). Germline V lookup: CDR1 SGHAT, CDR2 FQNNGV. Trimming pared 5 bases from V and 7 bases from J, leaving 21 bases between. The CDR3 sequence is 15 residues long. The CDR3 here is CASSANSGTLLEQYF. The CDR3 DNA follows: TGTGCCAGCAGCGCCAACTCCGGGACCCTCCTGGAGCAGTACTTC.

The chain employs TRBV5-4 and TRBJ2-5, with TRBD1 matching over 7 bases. Per germline, CDR1 SGHNT and CDR2 YYREEE (reference sequence). V shed 1 base and J 2 bases; nucleotides not matched to a gene: 5. This CDR3 region has 15 residues. CDR3 DNA sequence: TGTGCCAGCAGCTTGAACAGGGGACATCAAGAGACCCAGTACTTC. This translates into CASSLNRGHQETQYF.

This clone was detected only once. This chain links TRBV6-1 with TRBJ2-7; perhaps TRBD1 as D (5 bases). The CDR3 runs 14 residues. V was trimmed by 3 bases and J by 4 bases, leaving 13 bases between them. Germline CDR1 and CDR2: MNHNS and SASEGT. DNA for the CDR3: TGTGCCAGCAGTGAGGGGCCAGGAATATACGAGCAGTACTTC. Amino acid sequence: CASSEGPGIYEQYF.

The rearrangement joins TRBV2 to TRBJ1-2; D possibly corresponds to TRBD1 (5 bases). This CDR3 is 13 amino acids long. V dropped 6 bases and J dropped 2 bases, with 10 bases sitting between them. CDR1 and CDR2 from the germline V gene are SNHLY and FYNNEI. The CDR3 sequence is CASRGTVNYGYTF. For the CDR3, the DNA is TGTGCCAGCAGGGGGACCGTCAACTATGGCTACACCTTC. The full variable domain, completed using reference TRBV2 and TRBJ1-2, is EPEVTQTPSHQVTQMGQEVILRCVPISNHLYFYWYRQILGQKVEFLVSFYNNEISEKSEIFDDQFSVERPDGSNFTLKIRSTKLEDSAMYFCASRGTVNYGYTFGSGTRLTVV.

This clone appeared a few times. The V call is TRBV5-1, the J call TRBJ2-3; 10 nucleotides align to TRBD2. The CDR3 spans 14 residues. From germline, CDR1 is SGHRS and CDR2 YFSETQ. CDR3 in amino acids: CATQRGGVTDTQYF. The CDR3 nucleotides are TGCGCTACGCAGCGGGGGGGAGTTACAGATACGCAGTATTTT.

This clone was detected only once. The rearrangement joins TRBV5-1 to TRBJ1-2; D remains unclear. Trimming stripped 5 bases from V and 2 bases from J, with 10 bases between. Germline CDR1 and CDR2: SGHRS and YFSETQ. This CDR3 has 13 amino acids. CDR3 in amino acids: CASSLLANYGYTF. The CDR3 DNA sequence: TGCGCCAGCAGTCTCCTCGCGAACTATGGCTACACCTTC.

The chain links TRBV28 to TRBJ2-7; D is perhaps TRBD2 (6 bases). Trimming shortened V by 4 bases and J by 3 bases, and 19 bases separated the two germline ends. CDR3 size: 16 residues. Germline lookup yields CDR1 MDHEN and CDR2 SYDVKM. CDR3 amino acids: CASSYEWRRRGYEQYF. In DNA, the CDR3 is TGTGCCAGCAGTTATGAGTGGCGCAGGAGGGGCTACGAGCAGTACTTC. Full variable domain (missing parts from reference TRBV28 and TRBJ2-7): DVKVTQSSRYLVKRTGEKVFLECVQDMDHENMFWYRQDPGLGLRLIYFSYDVKMKEKGDIPEGYSVSREKKERFSLILESASTNQTSMYLCASSYEWRRRGYEQYFGPGTRLTVT.

V is TRBV9 and J is TRBJ1-1; no clear D. Germline CDR1 SGDLS, CDR2 YYNGEE. CDR3 length: 19 amino acids. Trimming shortened V by 0 bases and J by 0 bases, and 21 bases separated the two germline ends. The CDR3 reads CASSVDEASAVFMNTEAFF. In nucleotides, the CDR3 is TGTGCCAGCAGCGTAGACGAGGCATCGGCAGTATTTATGAACACTGAAGCTTTCTTT. Together with reference TRBV9 and TRBJ1-1, the CDR3 gives the full variable domain: DSGVTQTPKHLITATGQRVTLRCSPRSGDLSVYWYQQSLDQGLQFLIQYYNGEERAKGNILERFSAQQFPDLHSELNLSSLELGDSALYFCASSVDEASAVFMNTEAFFGQGTRLTVV.

With regard to this clone: One end of the junction is discordant with germline, which a read error may explain. The rearrangement uses TRBV7-7 and TRBJ2-1, with a possible D match to TRBD2 (6 bases). CDR1 SSHAT and CDR2 FNYEAQ come from the germline V gene (reference sequence). The CDR3 is made up of 12 amino acids. In nucleotides, the CDR3 is TGTGCTAGCAGCAATGGAGGGAATGAGCAGTTCTTC. This translates into CASSNGGNEQFF.

CDR3 amino acids: CASSPRGSAEAFF. The CDR3 DNA reads TGCGCCAGCAGTCCAAGGGGAAGCGCTGAAGCTTTCTTT. The chain joins TRBV10-1 to TRBJ1-1; tentatively, D is TRBD1 (5 bases). The CDR3 is made up of 13 amino acids. V lost 5 bases and J 6 bases, leaving 13 bases between the germline ends. Germline V lookup: CDR1 WNHNN, CDR2 SYGVQD (reference sequence).

This clone occurred a few times. The chain employs TRBV11-2 and TRBJ2-7; TRBD2 matches at 11 bases. Germline V gene sequence: CDR1 SGHAT, CDR2 FQNNGV. This CDR3 contains 14 residues. V lost 8 bases to trimming and J lost 4 bases; unmatched junction nucleotides: 7. In DNA, the CDR3 is TGTGCCAGCTCCCTGGGACTAGCGGTTTACGAGCAGTACTTC. Amino acids: CASSLGLAVYEQYF.

This chain uses TRBV5-1 with TRBJ1-6; possible D gene TRBD1, 6 bases. Between the trimmed V and J ends, which lost 4 bases and 8 bases, there was a span of 19 bases. Germline CDR1 SGHRS, CDR2 YFSETQ. CDR3 size: 16 residues. CDR3 sequence (DNA): TGCGCCAGCAGCCTATTCGCTCCAGGGGAGGATTCACCCCTCCACTTT. Amino acids: CASSLFAPGEDSPLHF.

This chain uses TRBV28 with TRBJ1-5; 9 positions agree with TRBD1. V shed 3 bases and J 4 bases; nucleotides not matched to a gene: 10. The CDR3 consists of 17 residues. Germline CDR1 MDHEN, CDR2 SYDVKM. CDR3 sequence reads: CASSFLAQGAGNQPQHF. The CDR3 DNA is TGTGCCAGCAGTTTTTTGGCACAGGGGGCTGGTAATCAGCCCCAGCATTTT.

The chain carries TRBV9 and TRBJ2-5; 9 bases map to TRBD2. Germline trimming cut 3 bases from V and 5 bases from J; bases unmatched to any gene: 8. The CDR3 is made up of 15 amino acids. CDR1 SGDLS and CDR2 YYNGEE come from the germline V gene. CDR3 sequence reads: CASSEGPSGTETQYF. In DNA, the CDR3 is TGTGCCAGCAGCGAAGGGCCTAGCGGGACCGAGACCCAGTACTTC.

This clone was seen more than once but under ten times. The same CDR3 can be traced to other DNA sequences in this sample. V and J are TRBV4-1 and TRBJ2-3; no definite D call. The CDR3 extends over 13 amino acids. Trimming stripped 4 bases from V and 0 bases from J, with 5 bases between. Germline lookup yields CDR1 MGHRA and CDR2 YSYEKL. CDR3 protein: CASSPPSTDTQYF. CDR3 bases: TGCGCCAGCAGCCCCCCCAGCACAGATACGCAGTATTTT.

The V and J genes are TRBV4-1 and TRBJ2-7, with 9 bases aligning to TRBD1. This CDR3 has 15 amino acids. V shed 5 bases, J shed 1 base, and the junction held 6 bases outside the gene matches. Germline-derived CDR1 and CDR2 are MGHRA and YSYEKL. The chain's CDR3 is CASSDRDRVSYEQYF. The CDR3 DNA sequence: TGCGCCAGCAGCGACCGGGACAGGGTGTCCTACGAGCAGTACTTC.

V is TRBV9 and J is TRBJ2-3; D is unclear. The CDR3 is 13 amino acids. Germline V gene data show CDR1 as SGDLS and CDR2 as YYNGEE. The V gene lost 2 bases and the J gene lost 6 bases, with 10 bases spanning the gap. CDR3 sequence reads: CASSVLLGDTQYF. Written as DNA, the CDR3 is TGTGCCAGCAGCGTGTTGCTAGGGGATACGCAGTATTTT.

J is TRBJ2-5 and V is TRBV5-1; the match to TRBD2 covers 7 bases. Trimming at V came to 4 bases and at J to 2 bases, leaving 8 bases not matched to a gene. Per the germline V gene, CDR1 is SGHRS and CDR2 is YFSETQ. CDR3 length equals 15 residues. The CDR3 DNA reads as TGCGCCAGCAGCCTGGAGACTAGCAGTCAAGAGACCCAGTACTTC. It translates to CASSLETSSQETQYF.

The gene calls are TRBV6-5 and TRBJ1-2, with unresolved D. The germline V and J ends were trimmed by 6 bases and 8 bases, with 16 bases remaining between them. This CDR3 contains 13 residues. Germline values: CDR1 MNHEY, CDR2 SVGAGI. CDR3 sequence: CASRADPRVGYTF. The CDR3 DNA reads TGTGCCAGCAGAGCGGACCCGAGGGTAGGCTACACCTTC.

This clone was counted only a few times. V gene TRBV4-1 combines with J gene TRBJ2-5; tentative D call: TRBD2 (6 bases). The CDR3 length is 13 residues. V gave up 9 bases and J gave up 5 bases, with 16 bases separating them. Per the germline V gene, CDR1 is MGHRA and CDR2 is YSYEKL. The CDR3 sequence is CASSFPGDETQYF. DNA for the CDR3: TGCGCCAGTTCCTTCCCGGGAGATGAGACCCAGTACTTC.

The rearrangement links TRBV30 to TRBJ2-2; no definite D call. Germline assignment: CDR1 GTSNPN and CDR2 SVGIG (reference sequence). Between the trimmed V and J ends, which lost 0 bases and 2 bases, there was a span of 7 bases. The CDR3 spans 14 residues. The CDR3 loop reads CAWSVRSNTGELFF. For the CDR3, the DNA is TGTGCCTGGAGTGTAAGGTCTAACACCGGGGAGCTGTTTTTT.

The chain couples TRBV4-1 to TRBJ1-2; D is perhaps TRBD1 (6 bases). The germline V and J ends were trimmed by 4 bases and 3 bases, with 12 bases remaining between them. The CDR3 is 14 residues long. Germline V gene lookup returns CDR1 MGHRA and CDR2 YSYEKL. In DNA form, the CDR3 reads TGCGCCAGCAGCCTCCGGAAGGGGGACTATGGCTACACCTTC. The encoded protein is CASSLRKGDYGYTF.

The rearrangement joins TRBV11-3 to TRBJ1-6, with 7 bases matching TRBD1. Trimming removed 5 bases from V and 6 bases from J; junction bases left unmatched: 19. Germline loops: CDR1 SGHNT, CDR2 YENEEA. This CDR3 is 19 amino acids long. CDR3 amino acids: CASSHPRTGLIYFNSPLHF. CDR3 coding DNA: TGTGCCAGCAGCCACCCCCGGACAGGCTTGATCTACTTTAATTCACCCCTCCACTTT.

DNA of the CDR3: TGTGCCAGCAGTTTCACGGACAGGGGTCCTGAAGCTTTCTTT. It specifies CASSFTDRGPEAFF. The V call is TRBV6-5, the J call TRBJ1-1; 9 nucleotides line up with TRBD1. The germline CDR1 and CDR2 sequences are MNHEY and SVGAGI. With V trimmed by 4 bases and J by 6 bases, 6 bases remained unmatched. The CDR3 covers 14 residues.

This chain joins TRBV5-1 and TRBJ1-1; 12 nucleotides match TRBD1. This CDR3 has 16 amino acids. V was pared by 7 bases and J by 5 bases, with 12 bases of the junction left unmatched. Germline-derived CDR1 and CDR2 are SGHRS and YFSETQ. The CDR3 DNA follows: TGCGCCAGCTTCTCCGGGACAGGGGGCGCGTGGACTGAAGCTTTCTTT. Translation: CASFSGTGGAWTEAFF.

CDR3 in DNA: TGTGCCACGGGGCAGGGGAGTAATTCACCCCTCCACTTT. This codes for CATGQGSNSPLHF. The V and J genes are TRBV6-5 and TRBJ1-6; perhaps TRBD1 as D (6 bases). The CDR3 runs 13 residues. Germline V gene lookup returns CDR1 MNHEY and CDR2 SVGAGI. V lost 10 bases, J lost 6 bases, and 13 bases lay in between.

The chain combines TRBV4-1 with TRBJ2-3, with D possibly being TRBD1 (7 bases). CDR3 length: 17 residues. Germline V gene lookup returns CDR1 MGHRA and CDR2 YSYEKL. V gave up 2 bases and J gave up 0 bases, with 15 bases separating them. CDR3 nucleotides: TGCGCCAGCAGCCAACGCGGGACAGAGCCGAGCACAGATACGCAGTATTTT. Protein: CASSQRGTEPSTDTQYF.

The chain is built from TRBV30 and TRBJ1-1; D gene ambiguous. The V and J ends lost 3 bases and 0 bases respectively, with 5 bases between them. Germline CDR1 reads GTSNPN; CDR2 reads SVGIG (reference sequence). CDR3 length equals 12 residues. The CDR3, as DNA: TGTGCCTGGAGGGTATTGAACACTGAAGCTTTCTTT. Protein product: CAWRVLNTEAFF. The full variable domain, completed using reference TRBV30 and TRBJ1-1, is SQTIHQWPATLVQPVGSPLSLECTVEGTSNPNLYWYRQAAGRGLQLLFYSVGIGQISSEVPQNLSASRPQDRQFILSSKKLLLSDSGFYLCAWRVLNTEAFFGQGTRLTVV.

This clone was seen only once. The chain couples TRBV7-9 to TRBJ2-7; perhaps D is TRBD1 or TRBD2 (5 bases each). CDR1 is SEHNR, CDR2 FQNEAQ, per germline (reference sequence). The CDR3 is 14 residues long. V gave up 4 bases and J gave up 5 bases, with 15 bases separating them. The CDR3 DNA reads TGTGCCAGCAGCTCGACCGGGACCCTGAACGAGCAGTACTTC. Protein product: CASSSTGTLNEQYF. The entire variable domain, with the rest obtained from reference TRBV7-9 and TRBJ2-7, is as follows: DTGVSQNPRHKITKRGQNVTFRCDPISEHNRLYWYRQTLGQGPEFLTYFQNEAQLEKSRLLSDRFSAERPKGSFSTLEIQRTEQGDSAMYLCASSSTGTLNEQYFGPGTRLTVT.

The chain is built from TRBV9 and TRBJ2-1; 10 bases fit TRBD2. In germline, CDR1 is SGDLS, CDR2 YYNGEE. Losses at the gene ends were 0 bases for V and 10 bases for J; bases not matched to a gene: 7. There are 15 residues in the CDR3. This CDR3 is CASSVGASGRGEQFF. DNA for the CDR3: TGTGCCAGCAGCGTAGGGGCTAGCGGGAGAGGGGAGCAGTTCTTC.